This TCR beta chain was found in a study of T cells in Graves' hyperthyroidism and ophthalmopathy. Whole-study findings and limits: Most clonotypes expanded in the thyroid (above 0.001) were also present in blood.

The investigators amplified TCR beta CDR3 regions from RNA transcripts. The HTBI primer set served for first-round RT-PCR of the TCR CDR3. One entry per CDR3 protein, called by TCRdb with MiXCR from the multiplex PCR reads. The repertoire holds roughly 700,000 distinct CDR3 sequences, with 11% to 15% as singletons. Diagnosis of hyperthyroidism was new in patients aged 18 to 65, and its duration was under 2 months. Uncontrolled infection, other autoimmune disease, pregnancy or lactation led to exclusion. The CDR3 sequence is 15 residues long. V was cut by 5 bases and J by 1 base, with 14 bases left in between. Comments on this clonotype: Its antigen is unidentified.

The sequence derives from a woman aged 18-35 years with Graves' hyperthyroidism. This rearrangement joins TRBV12-3 or TRBV12-4 to TRBJ1-1; D is undetermined. The material sequenced was blood. CDR3 protein: CASSPSSWENTEAFF. For the CDR3, the DNA is TGTGCCAGCAGTCCAAGTAGCTGGGAGAACACTGAAGCTTTCTTT.